A selection of T cell receptor beta chains follows, all from one sample in a study of vaccination effects on CD4 cells after COVID-19. Sequenced by immunoSEQ multiplex PCR; TCRdb stores in-frame clones only, minus some. Seen here are approximately 47,000 clones, about 76% observed once, and the top ten hold roughly 10%. The antigens of these receptors remain unknown. This material consisted of CD4+ T cells from PBMCs cultured without peptide, taken before COVID-19 vaccination. These receptors came from a human donor who had a prior SARS-CoV-2 infection. The CDR3 runs from the conserved cysteine through the conserved F or W.

j_gene,len,v_gene,CDR3aa
TRBJ1-4,15,TRBV19,CASRLNRGGGEKLFF
TRBJ2-7,16,TRBV5-1,CASSLTTGGRRYRQYF
TRBJ2-7,9,TRBV27,CAFPNEQYF
TRBJ1-2,18,TRBV2,CASSSHPGQGRSSGGYTF
TRBJ2-3,16,TRBV5-4,CASSWGAGTSTDTQYF
TRBJ1-1,14,TRBV2,CASTLQGVNAEAFF